Sequencing of this T cell receptor beta chain was carried out in a study of shared clonotypes between healthy human individuals. CDR3 length: 14 amino acids. CDR1 SNHLY and CDR2 FYNNEI come from the germline V gene. J was trimmed by 2 bases and V by 7 bases; bases with no gene match: 5. Profiled with immunoSEQ multiplex PCR; TCRdb holds only in-frame clones, not every one. The table has 2 million or so clones, approximately 94% seen once. As defined, naive CD8 cells were CD45RO-negative and positively selected for CCR7, with terminally differentiated effector memory CD45RA+ cells excluded. The material sequenced was naive CD8+ T cells sorted from blood. The V call is TRBV2, the J call TRBJ2-5; 9 bases are a match to TRBD2. The receptor comes from a man between 18 and 29 years old in good health. The CDR3 DNA sequence: TGTGCCAGCAAAGGACTAGCGTCTCAAGAGACCCAGTACTTC. This gives the protein CASKGLASQETQYF.